This TCR beta chain was sequenced for a study of T cell repertoires in cytomegalovirus infection. Overall study findings and caveats: Dominating the ex vivo response were TCR beta clonotypes that were CMV-specific and HLA-C-restricted.

This clonotype occurred many times. No antigen is known for it. TCRdb re-called the reads with MiXCR, one entry per CDR3 protein. The sample has under 200,000 distinct CDR3 sequences; 8% to 10% are singletons. Germline lookup yields CDR1 SGHTA and CDR2 FQGNSA. The J segment lost 3 bases and the V segment lost 0 bases, leaving 3 bases of the junction unmatched. The CDR3 runs to 16 residues. The sample comprised PBMCs. The source of this sequence is a human donor in good health (CMV status not recorded). Some clones in this sample may be carry-over from other donors' samples. The chain combines TRBV7-2 with TRBJ2-1; 9 nucleotides align to TRBD2. In DNA, the CDR3 is TGTGCCAGCAGCTTAGCGGTGACTAGCGGCTACAATGAGCAGTTCTTC. Residues: CASSLAVTSGYNEQFF.